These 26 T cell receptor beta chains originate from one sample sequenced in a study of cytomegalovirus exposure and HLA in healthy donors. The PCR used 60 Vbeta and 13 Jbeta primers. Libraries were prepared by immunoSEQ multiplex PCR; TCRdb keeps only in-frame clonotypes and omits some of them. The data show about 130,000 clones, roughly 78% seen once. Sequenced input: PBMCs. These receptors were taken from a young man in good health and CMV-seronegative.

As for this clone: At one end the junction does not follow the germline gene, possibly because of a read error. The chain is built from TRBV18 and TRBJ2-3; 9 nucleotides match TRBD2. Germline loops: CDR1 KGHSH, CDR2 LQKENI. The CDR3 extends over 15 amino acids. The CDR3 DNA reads TGTGCCAGCTCATCACCGGGACTAGCATCGGATACGCAGTATTTT. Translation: CASSSPGLASDTQYF.

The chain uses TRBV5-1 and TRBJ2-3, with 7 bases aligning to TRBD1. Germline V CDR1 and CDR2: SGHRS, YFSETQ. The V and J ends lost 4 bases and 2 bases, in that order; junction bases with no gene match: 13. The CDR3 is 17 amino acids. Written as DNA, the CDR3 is TGCGCCAGCAGCCCGTCCGATAGGACAGGAGACACAGATACGCAGTATTTT. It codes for CASSPSDRTGDTDTQYF.

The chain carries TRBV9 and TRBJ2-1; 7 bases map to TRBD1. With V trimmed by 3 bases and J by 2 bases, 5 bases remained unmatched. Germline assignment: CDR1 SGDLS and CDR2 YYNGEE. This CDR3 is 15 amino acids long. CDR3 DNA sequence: TGTGCCAGCAGCGCAACAGGGGACCCCTACAATGAGCAGTTCTTC. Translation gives CASSATGDPYNEQFF.

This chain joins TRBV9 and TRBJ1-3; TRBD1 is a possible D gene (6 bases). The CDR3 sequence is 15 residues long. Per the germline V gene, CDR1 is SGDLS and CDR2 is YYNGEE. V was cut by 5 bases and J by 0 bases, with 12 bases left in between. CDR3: CASSGGPDSGNTIYF. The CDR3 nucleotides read TGTGCCAGCAGTGGGGGCCCCGACTCTGGAAACACCATATATTTT.

The chain's CDR3 is CASGRGNEQFF. DNA of the CDR3: TGTGCCAGCGGAAGGGGCAATGAGCAGTTCTTC. The V gene is TRBV27, the J gene TRBJ2-1; tentatively, D is TRBD1 (5 bases). The CDR3 consists of 11 residues. CDR1 is MNHEY and CDR2 is SMNVEV in the germline V gene (reference sequence). The ends were cut back, 8 bases at V and 6 bases at J, with 8 bases in the middle.

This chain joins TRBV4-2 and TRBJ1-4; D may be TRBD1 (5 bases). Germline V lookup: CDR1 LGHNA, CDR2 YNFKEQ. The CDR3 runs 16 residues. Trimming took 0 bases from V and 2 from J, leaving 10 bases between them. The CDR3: CASSQDGGGTNEKLFF. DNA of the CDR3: TGTGCCAGCAGCCAAGACGGGGGAGGCACTAATGAAAAACTGTTTTTT.

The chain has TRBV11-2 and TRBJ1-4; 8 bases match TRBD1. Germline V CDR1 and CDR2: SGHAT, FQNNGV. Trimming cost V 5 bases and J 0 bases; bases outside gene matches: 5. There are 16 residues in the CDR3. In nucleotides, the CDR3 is TGTGCCAGCAGCCTGAGGGGACAGGCAACTAATGAAAAACTGTTTTTT. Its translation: CASSLRGQATNEKLFF.

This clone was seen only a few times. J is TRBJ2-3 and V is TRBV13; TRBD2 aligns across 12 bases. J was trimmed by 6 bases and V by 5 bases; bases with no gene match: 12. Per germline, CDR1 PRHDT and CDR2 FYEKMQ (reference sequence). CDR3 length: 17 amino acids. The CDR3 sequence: CASSPGLAGTSTDTQYF. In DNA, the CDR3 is TGTGCCAGCAGCCCCGGACTAGCGGGGACCTCCACGGATACGCAGTATTTT.

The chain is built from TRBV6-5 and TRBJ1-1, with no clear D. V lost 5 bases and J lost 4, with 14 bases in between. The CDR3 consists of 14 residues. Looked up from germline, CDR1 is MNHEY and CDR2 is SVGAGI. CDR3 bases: TGTGCCAGCAGTGCCGGACTCTCTGCCACTGAAGCTTTCTTT. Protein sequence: CASSAGLSATEAFF.

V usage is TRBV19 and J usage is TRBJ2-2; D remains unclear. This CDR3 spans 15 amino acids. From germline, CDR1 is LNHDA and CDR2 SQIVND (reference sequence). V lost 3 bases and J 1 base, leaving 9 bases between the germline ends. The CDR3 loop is CASSINYGNTGELFF. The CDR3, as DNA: TGTGCCAGTAGTATTAACTACGGGAACACCGGGGAGCTGTTTTTT. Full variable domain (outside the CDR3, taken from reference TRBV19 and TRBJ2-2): DGGITQSPKYLFRKEGQNVTLSCEQNLNHDAMYWYRQDPGQGLRLIYYSQIVNDFQKGDIAEGYSVSREKKESFPLTVTSAQKNPTAFYLCASSINYGNTGELFFGEGSRLTVL.

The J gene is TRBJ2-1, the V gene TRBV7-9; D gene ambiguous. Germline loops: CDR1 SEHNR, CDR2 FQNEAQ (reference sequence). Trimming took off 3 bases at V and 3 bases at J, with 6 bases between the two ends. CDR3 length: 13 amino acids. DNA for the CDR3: TGTGCCAGCAGCTTTTCTCGCTACAATGAGCAGTTCTTC. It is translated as CASSFSRYNEQFF.

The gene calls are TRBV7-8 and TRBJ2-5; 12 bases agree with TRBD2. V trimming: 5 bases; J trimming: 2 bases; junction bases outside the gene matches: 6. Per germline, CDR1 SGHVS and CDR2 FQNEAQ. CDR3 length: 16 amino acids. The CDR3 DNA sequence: TGTGCCAGCAGCCTGCAGACTAGCGGGGGACAAGAGACCCAGTACTTC. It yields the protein CASSLQTSGGQETQYF.

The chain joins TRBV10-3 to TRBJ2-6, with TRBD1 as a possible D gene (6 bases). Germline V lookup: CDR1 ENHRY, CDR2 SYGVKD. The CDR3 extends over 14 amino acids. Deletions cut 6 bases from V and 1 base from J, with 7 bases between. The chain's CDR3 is CAISDRSGANVLTF. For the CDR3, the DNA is TGTGCCATCAGCGACAGGTCTGGGGCCAACGTCCTGACTTTC.

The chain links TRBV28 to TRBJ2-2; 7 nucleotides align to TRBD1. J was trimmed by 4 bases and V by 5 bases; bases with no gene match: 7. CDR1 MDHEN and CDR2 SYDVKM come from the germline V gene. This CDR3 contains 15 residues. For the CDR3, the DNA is TGTGCCAGCAGTCCCAAGGGGGCGCTCACCGGGGAGCTGTTTTTT. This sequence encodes CASSPKGALTGELFF.

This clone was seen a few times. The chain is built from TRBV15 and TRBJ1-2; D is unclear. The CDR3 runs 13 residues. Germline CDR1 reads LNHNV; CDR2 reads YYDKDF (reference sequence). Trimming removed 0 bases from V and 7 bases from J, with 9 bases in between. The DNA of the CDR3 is TGTGCCACCAGCAGAGATCGACTGGCTGGCTACACCTTC. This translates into CATSRDRLAGYTF. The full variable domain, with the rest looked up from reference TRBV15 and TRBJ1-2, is DAMVIQNPRYQVTQFGKPVTLSCSQTLNHNVMYWYQQKSSQAPKLLFHYYDKDFNNEADTPDNFQSRRPNTSFCFLDIRSPGLGDTAMYLCATSRDRLAGYTFGSGTRLTVV.

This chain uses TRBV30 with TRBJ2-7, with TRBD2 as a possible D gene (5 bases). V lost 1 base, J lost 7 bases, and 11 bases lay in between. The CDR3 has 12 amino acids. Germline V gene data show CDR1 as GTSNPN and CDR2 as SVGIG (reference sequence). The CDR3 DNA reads TGTGCCTGGAGTGGTCTAGCCGGGGAGCAGTACTTC. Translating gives CAWSGLAGEQYF.

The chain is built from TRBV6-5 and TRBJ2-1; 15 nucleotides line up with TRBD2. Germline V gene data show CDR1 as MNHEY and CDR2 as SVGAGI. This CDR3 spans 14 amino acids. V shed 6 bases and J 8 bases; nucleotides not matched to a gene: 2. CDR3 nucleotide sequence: TGTGCCAGCAGGGGACTAGCGGGGGGCTATGAGCAGTTCTTC. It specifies CASRGLAGGYEQFF.

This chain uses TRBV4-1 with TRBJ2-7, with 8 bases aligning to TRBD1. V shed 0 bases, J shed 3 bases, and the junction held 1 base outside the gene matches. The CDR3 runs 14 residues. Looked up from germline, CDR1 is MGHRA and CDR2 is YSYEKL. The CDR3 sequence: CASSQDGQGYEQYF. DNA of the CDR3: TGCGCCAGCAGCCAAGATGGACAGGGCTACGAGCAGTACTTC.

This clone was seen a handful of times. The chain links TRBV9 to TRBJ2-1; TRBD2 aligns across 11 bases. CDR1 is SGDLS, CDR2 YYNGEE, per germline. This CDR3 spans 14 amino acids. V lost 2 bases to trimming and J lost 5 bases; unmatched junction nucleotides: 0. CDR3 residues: CASSVTSGDNEQFF. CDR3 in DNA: TGTGCCAGCAGCGTGACTAGCGGGGACAATGAGCAGTTCTTC.

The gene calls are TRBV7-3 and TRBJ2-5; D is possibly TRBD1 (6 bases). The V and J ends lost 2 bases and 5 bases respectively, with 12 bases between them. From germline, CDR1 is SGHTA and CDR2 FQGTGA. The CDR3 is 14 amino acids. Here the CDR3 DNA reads TGTGCCAGCAGCTTAGATGGGGGCGTGGAGACCCAGTACTTC. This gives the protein CASSLDGGVETQYF.

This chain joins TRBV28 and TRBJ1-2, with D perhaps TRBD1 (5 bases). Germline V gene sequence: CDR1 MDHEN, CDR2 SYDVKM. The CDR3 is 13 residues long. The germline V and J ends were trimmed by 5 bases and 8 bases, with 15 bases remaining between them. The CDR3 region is CASSQTSGRGYTF. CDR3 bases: TGTGCCAGCAGTCAAACGTCAGGGCGGGGCTACACCTTC.

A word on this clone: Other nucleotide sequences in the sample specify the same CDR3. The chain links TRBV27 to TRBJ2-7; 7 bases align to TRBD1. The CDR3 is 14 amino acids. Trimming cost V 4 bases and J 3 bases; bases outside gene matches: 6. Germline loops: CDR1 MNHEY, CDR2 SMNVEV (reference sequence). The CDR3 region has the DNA TGTGCCAGCAGTTATCGGGGACAGATCTACGAGCAGTACTTC. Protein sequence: CASSYRGQIYEQYF.

CDR3 sequence reads: CASRPRPGLQIEKLFF. DNA of the CDR3: TGTGCCAGCAGGCCCCGCCCGGGACTTCAGATTGAAAAACTGTTTTTT. This chain joins TRBV7-9 and TRBJ1-4, with D possibly matching TRBD1 (5 bases). Germline V gene sequence: CDR1 SEHNR, CDR2 FQNEAQ (reference sequence). Trimming cost V 6 bases and J 7 bases, with 21 bases left between them. The CDR3 is 16 amino acids.

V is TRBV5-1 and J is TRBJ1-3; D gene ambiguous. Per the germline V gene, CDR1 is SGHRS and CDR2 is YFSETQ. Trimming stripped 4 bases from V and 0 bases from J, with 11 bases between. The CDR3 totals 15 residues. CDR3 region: CASSTDPSSGNTIYF. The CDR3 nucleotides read TGCGCCAGCAGCACCGATCCGAGCTCTGGAAACACCATATATTTT.

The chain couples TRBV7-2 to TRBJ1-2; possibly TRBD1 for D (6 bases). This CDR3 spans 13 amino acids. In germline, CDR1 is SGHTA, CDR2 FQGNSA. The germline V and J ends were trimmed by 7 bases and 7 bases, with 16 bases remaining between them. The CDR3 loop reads CASTTDRRAGYTF. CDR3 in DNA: TGTGCCAGCACTACGGACAGAAGAGCTGGCTACACCTTC.

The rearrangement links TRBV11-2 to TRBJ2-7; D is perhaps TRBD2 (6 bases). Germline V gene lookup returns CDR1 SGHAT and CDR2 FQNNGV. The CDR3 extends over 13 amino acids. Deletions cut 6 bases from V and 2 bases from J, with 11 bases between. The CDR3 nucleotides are TGTGCCAGCAGATTGACTAGTACCTACGAGCAGTACTTC. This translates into CASRLTSTYEQYF.